This entry is about one T cell receptor beta chain. Antigen unknown. TCRdb passed the 5' RACE reads through MiXCR, listing each CDR3 protein once. The data hold approximately 240,000 distinct CDR3 sequences, with around 15% observed a single time. The data belong to a study of identical twins. Germline-derived CDR1 and CDR2 are DFQATT and SNEGSKA (reference sequence). CDR3 size: 17 residues. J gave up 1 base and V 1 base, and 9 bases lay outside the gene matches. Findings of the study overall: Where beta out-of-frame sequences were concerned, excess twin sharing was weaker. Cord blood's abundant beta clonotypes had fewer insertions, unlike memory repertoires.

The material sequenced was memory (CD45RO+) T cells sorted from blood. J is TRBJ2-2 and V is TRBV20-1; TRBD2 matches at 7 bases. The receptor comes from a woman aged 18-29 years in good health. CDR3 sequence: CSARGRVLAENTGELFF. CDR3 in DNA: TGCAGTGCTAGAGGGAGGGTGCTAGCGGAGAACACCGGGGAGCTGTTTTTT.